The present T cell receptor (beta chain) was sequenced within a study of blood T cell repertoires in COVID-19. Whole-study context: PBMCs, B-cell-depleted T cells, or T cells were the source of the cDNA or gDNA that made up the material.

Clones were read by immunoSEQ multiplex PCR, and TCRdb kept only the in-frame ones, dropping some. The sample includes around 46,000 clones, approximately 80% seen only once; the top ten take about three fifths. The CDR3 is made up of 14 amino acids. V gave up 1 base and J gave up 4 bases, with 10 bases separating them. Germline CDR1 SEHNR, CDR2 FQNEAQ (reference sequence). This sequence originates from a man between 65 and 80 years old with acute or convalescent COVID-19. The sequenced sample consisted of peripheral blood. This chain joins TRBV7-9 and TRBJ2-5; D ambiguous. The CDR3 DNA sequence: TGTGCCAGCAGCTTAGGGCAGTCCGTAGAGACCCAGTACTTC. Amino acids: CASSLGQSVETQYF.